Listed here are 20 T cell receptor beta chains from one sample, sequenced in a study of shared clonotypes between healthy human individuals. Clones were sequenced by immunoSEQ multiplex PCR, and TCRdb holds only the in-frame ones, with some missing. The sample has more than 1 million clones, 70% to 80% seen once. The specimen was memory CD4+ T cells from PBMCs. The subset here: CD45RA-negative fraction. All receptors derive from a young man in good health. Some clones in this sample may be carry-over from other donors' samples.

The V and J genes are TRBV5-1 and TRBJ2-2; D unclear. V lost 1 base, J lost 9 bases, and 7 bases lay in between. CDR1 is SGHRS, CDR2 YFSETQ, per germline. This CDR3 spans 12 amino acids. The DNA of the CDR3 is TGCGCCAGCAGCTTGAACTTTAGGGAGCTGTTTTTT. This encodes CASSLNFRELFF.

This chain uses TRBV11-1 with TRBJ2-1; TRBD2 matches at 12 bases. CDR3 length: 17 residues. The V and J ends lost 6 bases and 7 bases, in that order; junction bases with no gene match: 13. Germline V CDR1 and CDR2: SGHAT, FQDESV (reference sequence). The CDR3 DNA sequence: TGTGCCAGCAGACGAAGACCCCTAGCGGGAGGGTGGAATGAGCAGTTCTTC. It encodes CASRRRPLAGGWNEQFF.

This clone has a handful of counts. This rearrangement joins TRBV6-5 to TRBJ2-1, with 9 bases fitting TRBD1. The CDR3 length is 14 residues. V lost 4 bases to trimming and J lost 6 bases; unmatched junction nucleotides: 4. CDR1 is MNHEY and CDR2 is SVGAGI in the germline V gene. CDR3 region: CASSSGTGTNEQFF. The CDR3 coding sequence is TGTGCCAGCAGTTCTGGGACAGGGACCAATGAGCAGTTCTTC.

This chain connects TRBV11-3 to TRBJ2-1; D uncertain. This CDR3 spans 12 amino acids. CDR1 is SGHNT, CDR2 YENEEA, per germline. Trimming took off 3 bases at V and 5 bases at J, with 5 bases between the two ends. CDR3 residues: CASSFDHNEQFF. The DNA of the CDR3 is TGTGCCAGCAGCTTTGACCACAATGAGCAGTTCTTC.

This rearrangement joins TRBV28 to TRBJ1-1; perhaps TRBD1 as D (5 bases). The CDR3 is 13 amino acids. Trimming left V 10 bases short and J 7 bases short, with 19 bases between. The germline CDR1 and CDR2 sequences are MDHEN and SYDVKM. The CDR3 DNA reads as TGTGCCATCCTGGGGGACTCACCCAGTGAAGCTTTCTTT. As protein: CAILGDSPSEAFF.

This clone was picked up a small number of times. This sequence joins TRBV7-6 and TRBJ1-2, with D perhaps matching TRBD1 (6 bases). Germline V gene data show CDR1 as SGHVS and CDR2 as FNYEAQ. The CDR3 covers 13 residues. V was shortened by 5 bases and J by 8 bases, with 15 bases between the two germline ends. Here the CDR3 reads CASSRTGIGGYTF. CDR3 in DNA: TGTGCCAGCAGCCGCACAGGGATCGGGGGCTACACCTTC. Combining the CDR3 with reference TRBV7-6 and TRBJ1-2 gives the whole variable domain GAGVSQSPRYKVTKRGQDVALRCDPISGHVSLYWYRQALGQGPEFLTYFNYEAQQDKSGLPNDRFSAERPEGSISTLTIQRTEQRDSAMYRCASSRTGIGGYTFGSGTRLTVV.

The gene calls are TRBV25-1 and TRBJ1-1; no definite D call. The V gene lost 1 base and the J gene lost 6 bases, with 18 bases spanning the gap. The germline gives CDR1 MGHDK, CDR2 SYGVNS. The CDR3 extends over 16 amino acids. CDR3 DNA: TGTGCCAGCAGTGAATTATTTGTCCCCCCTTGGTCTGAAGCTTTCTTT. Protein product: CASSELFVPPWSEAFF.

This chain joins TRBV27 and TRBJ2-6, with TRBD1 as a possible D gene (5 bases). Trimming removed 1 base from V and 1 base from J, with 8 bases in between. The length of the CDR3 is 16 residues. Looked up from germline, CDR1 is MNHEY and CDR2 is SMNVEV (reference sequence). CDR3 in DNA: TGTGCCAGCAGTTTATTTAGGGGTTCTGGGGCCAACGTCCTGACTTTC. The encoded protein is CASSLFRGSGANVLTF. Full variable domain (outside the CDR3, taken from reference TRBV27 and TRBJ2-6): EAQVTQNPRYLITVTGKKLTVTCSQNMNHEYMSWYRQDPGLGLRQIYYSMNVEVTDKGDVPEGYKVSRKEKRNFPLILESPSPNQTSLYFCASSLFRGSGANVLTFGAGSRLTVL.

This clone was recorded a few times. The rearrangement links TRBV28 to TRBJ1-2; D not resolved. The CDR3 length is 15 residues. Trimming took 5 bases from V and 4 from J, leaving 17 bases between them. In germline, CDR1 is MDHEN, CDR2 SYDVKM. CDR3 bases: TGTGCCAGCAGTCCCTTAGGGCAAAACCCCTATGGCTACACCTTC. This codes for CASSPLGQNPYGYTF.

This clone was detected a few times. The gene calls are TRBV29-1 and TRBJ1-2, with D perhaps TRBD1 (6 bases). The CDR3 has 13 residues. V was shortened by 5 bases and J by 3 bases, with 13 bases between the two germline ends. CDR1 SQVTM and CDR2 ANQGSEA come from the germline V gene. CDR3 in amino acids: CSVLRDTDYGYTF. DNA of the CDR3: TGCAGCGTTCTCCGGGACACAGACTATGGCTACACCTTC.

The chain employs TRBV28 and TRBJ2-1; D unclear. The germline V gene has CDR1 MDHEN and CDR2 SYDVKM. The CDR3 totals 13 residues. Between the trimmed V and J ends, which lost 5 bases and 10 bases, there was a span of 15 bases. The CDR3 nucleotides read TGTGCCAGCAGTCTGACCCGAAAAAGGGAGCAGTTCTTC. Protein: CASSLTRKREQFF.

The J gene is TRBJ1-2, the V gene TRBV5-4, with TRBD1 identical over 11 bases. J was trimmed by 5 bases and V by 2 bases; bases with no gene match: 5. This CDR3 contains 15 residues. Per germline, CDR1 SGHNT and CDR2 YYREEE (reference sequence). CDR3: CASSFPGQGEYGYTF. The CDR3 DNA follows: TGTGCCAGCAGCTTTCCGGGACAGGGGGAGTATGGCTACACCTTC.

The V and J genes are TRBV7-9 and TRBJ2-7; D is ambiguous. The CDR3 runs to 12 residues. The germline CDR1 and CDR2 sequences are SEHNR and FQNEAQ (reference sequence). V lost 5 bases to trimming and J lost 6 bases, with 11 bases between them. CDR3 coding DNA: TGTGCCAGCAGCATACGGACCGGCGAGCAGTACTTC. This translates into CASSIRTGEQYF.

There are a few counts of this clone. This rearrangement joins TRBV25-1 to TRBJ1-1; the D is unclear. Germline assignment: CDR1 MGHDK and CDR2 SYGVNS. The length of the CDR3 is 13 residues. V lost 4 bases, J lost 4 bases, and 10 bases lay in between. CDR3 in amino acids: CASSVYGGTEAFF. Written as DNA, the CDR3 is TGTGCCAGCAGTGTTTATGGTGGCACTGAAGCTTTCTTT. The full variable domain, rest sourced from reference TRBV25-1 and TRBJ1-1, is EADIYQTPRYLVIGTGKKITLECSQTMGHDKMYWYQQDPGMELHLIHYSYGVNSTEKGDLSSESTVSRIRTEHFPLTLESARPSHTSQYLCASSVYGGTEAFFGQGTRLTVV.

This chain uses TRBV7-2 with TRBJ1-5; 8 nucleotides agree with TRBD1. CDR1 SGHTA and CDR2 FQGNSA come from the germline V gene. V lost 5 bases, J lost 6 bases, and 6 bases stayed unmatched. CDR3 length: 14 residues. The CDR3 nucleotides read TGTGCCAGCAGCCCTAGGACAGGGTCTCAGCCCCAGCATTTT. Translating it yields CASSPRTGSQPQHF.

This clone was picked up a small number of times. J is TRBJ2-4 and V is TRBV5-6; no definite D call. V was pared by 4 bases and J by 9 bases, with 11 bases between. The germline V gene has CDR1 SGHDT and CDR2 YYEEEE. The CDR3 is 12 amino acids. CDR3 DNA: TGTGCCAGCAGCCTGGGCCTTGGCATTCAGTACTTC. Its protein is CASSLGLGIQYF.

The rearrangement uses TRBV29-1 and TRBJ2-1, with D perhaps matching TRBD1 (5 bases). CDR1 and CDR2 from the germline V gene are SQVTM and ANQGSEA. The CDR3 covers 15 residues. With 4 bases removed from V and 6 bases from J, the gap between germline ends came to 19 bases. CDR3 in DNA: TGCAGCGTTGGCCCGGGCCAGGGAATGATCAATGAGCAGTTCTTC. Its translation is CSVGPGQGMINEQFF.

The chain carries TRBV28 and TRBJ1-1; D unclear. The CDR3 has 16 residues. Trimming removed 9 bases at V and 6 bases at J, with 26 bases between. Germline values: CDR1 MDHEN, CDR2 SYDVKM. The DNA for the CDR3 is TGTGCCAGTCTACCGCATAGGGTTTATGCGACTCCTGAAGCTTTCTTT. It specifies CASLPHRVYATPEAFF.

This clone was detected only once. The chain uses TRBV5-1 and TRBJ2-3, with a weak D call TRBD1 (6 bases). CDR1 is SGHRS and CDR2 is YFSETQ in the germline V gene. This CDR3 has 14 residues. Trimming left V 2 bases short and J 3 bases short, with 10 bases between. Here the CDR3 DNA reads TGCGCCAGCAGCTTCTGGACAGATACAGATACGCAGTATTTT. It specifies CASSFWTDTDTQYF.

This clone has just one count. J is TRBJ2-7 and V is TRBV19, with D possibly TRBD2 on 7 matching bases. This CDR3 has 13 amino acids. Trimming cost V 6 bases and J 2 bases, with 11 bases left between them. The germline V gene has CDR1 LNHDA and CDR2 SQIVND (reference sequence). The CDR3 DNA follows: TGTGCCAGTAGAGCGGGACAAGCCTACGAGCAGTACTTC. Its translation: CASRAGQAYEQYF.